The table lists the clone carrying this TCR beta chain with many counts. Its target is not known. Combining iRepertoire HTBI primers with Arm-PCR of CDR3 regions, the authors built TCR beta libraries. Each CDR3 protein gets one entry after TCRdb re-called the multiplex PCR reads with MiXCR. Of around 430,000 distinct CDR3 sequences listed, approximately 22% are singletons. These data come from a study of regulatory T cells in long-lasting Graves disease. Documented time point: persistent/refractory GD, antithyroid drugs over 5 years with positive TRAb. RNA extracted from PBMCs served as the sequencing template. It was American Thyroid Association guidelines that determined Graves' disease diagnosis. This CDR3 has 14 residues. The germline V and J ends were trimmed by 0 bases and 4 bases, with 10 bases remaining between them. Germline V gives CDR1 SGHRS, CDR2 YFSETQ. Findings and caveats of the study: Clonotypes that were public and shared totalled a few thousand in persistent patients versus 966 in new patients. Repertoires from persistent disease leaned toward TRBV28, TRBJ1-2 and TRBJ2-5.

This receptor was obtained from a female donor with Graves disease. The rearrangement joins TRBV5-1 to TRBJ1-2; D gene unclear. The source material was peripheral blood mononuclear cells (PBMCs), sampled when the disease was refractory, from a patient treated with antithyroid drugs. The CDR3 DNA is TGCGCCAGCAGCTTGGACGAACCTTCCTATGGCTACACCTTC. Protein product: CASSLDEPSYGYTF. The whole variable domain, filled in from reference TRBV5-1 and TRBJ1-2, reads KAGVTQTPRYLIKTRGQQVTLSCSPISGHRSVSWYQQTPGQGLQFLFEYFSETQRNKGNFPGRFSGRQFSNSRSEMNVSTLELGDSALYLCASSLDEPSYGYTFGSGTRLTVV.